This T cell receptor beta chain was sequenced for a study of technical replicates of blood from a handful of donors. Trimming cost V 0 bases and J 1 base, with 16 bases left between them. CDR1 and CDR2 (germline): LGHNA, YNFKEQ. The CDR3 totals 17 residues. The table came from immunoSEQ multiplex PCR; TCRdb's copy has only in-frame clones and leaves some out. The table lists tens of thousands of clones, about 91% of them singletons. Sequenced input: T cells isolated from PBMCs. The origin of this receptor is a human donor in good health. This sequence joins TRBV4-2 and TRBJ2-7; the D gene is possibly TRBD2 (6 bases). CDR3 nucleotides: TGTGCCAGCAGCCAAGAGGAGACGGGAGTACTATCCTACGAGCAGTACTTC. This encodes CASSQEETGVLSYEQYF.